The clone carrying this T cell receptor beta chain was counted many times. The target antigen is unknown. These data are taken from a study of T cell repertoires in cytomegalovirus infection. Whole-study context: Public TCR beta signatures indicated both CMV infection and matching HLA type. General study results and limits: Dominant in the ex vivo response were TCR beta clonotypes restricted by HLA-C and specific for CMV. Cumulative frequency (of public TCR beta family members) identified carriers of CMV plus the relevant HLA.

MiXCR, run by TCRdb on the reads, gives a single entry per CDR3 protein. The profile shows 490,000 or so distinct CDR3 sequences, roughly 10% of them singletons. Trimming stripped 6 bases from V and 4 bases from J, with 13 bases between. CDR3 length: 13 amino acids. Germline CDR1 and CDR2: DFQATT and SNEGSKA (reference sequence). The chain employs TRBV20-1 and TRBJ1-5, with no clear D. This receptor was taken from a human donor in good health (CMV status not recorded). Some clones in this sample may be carry-over from other donors' samples. Sequences were obtained from PBMCs. The CDR3, as DNA: TGCAGTGCCTCTAAGGCCGCGAATCAGCCCCAGCATTTT. It encodes CSASKAANQPQHF.